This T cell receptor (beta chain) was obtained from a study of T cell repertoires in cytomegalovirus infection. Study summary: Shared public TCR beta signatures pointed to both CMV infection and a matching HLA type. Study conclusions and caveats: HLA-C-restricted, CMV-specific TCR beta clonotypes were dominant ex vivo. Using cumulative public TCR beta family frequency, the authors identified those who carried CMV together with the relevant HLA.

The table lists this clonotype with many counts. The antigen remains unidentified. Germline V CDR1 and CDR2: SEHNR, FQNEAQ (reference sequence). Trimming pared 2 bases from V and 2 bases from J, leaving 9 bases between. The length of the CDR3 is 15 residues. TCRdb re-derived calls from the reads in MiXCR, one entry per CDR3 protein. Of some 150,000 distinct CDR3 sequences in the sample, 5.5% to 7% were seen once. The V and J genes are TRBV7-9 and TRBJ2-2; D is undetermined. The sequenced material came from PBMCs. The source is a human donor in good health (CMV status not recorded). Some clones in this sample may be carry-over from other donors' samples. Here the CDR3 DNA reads TGTGCCAGCAGCTTATCAGCCAGCAACACCGGGGAGCTGTTTTTT. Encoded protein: CASSLSASNTGELFF.